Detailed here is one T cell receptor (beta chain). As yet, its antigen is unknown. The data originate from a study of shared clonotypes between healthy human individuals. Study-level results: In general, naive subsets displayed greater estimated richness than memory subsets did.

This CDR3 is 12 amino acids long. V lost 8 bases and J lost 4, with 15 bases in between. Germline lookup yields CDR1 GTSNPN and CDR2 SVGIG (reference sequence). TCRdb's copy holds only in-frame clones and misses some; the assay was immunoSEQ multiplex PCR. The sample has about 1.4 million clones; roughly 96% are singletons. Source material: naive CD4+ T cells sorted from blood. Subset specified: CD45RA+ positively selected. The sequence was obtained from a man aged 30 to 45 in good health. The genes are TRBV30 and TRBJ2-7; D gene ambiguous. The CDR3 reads CAAGEQRYEQYF. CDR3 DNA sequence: TGTGCCGCTGGAGAACAAAGATACGAGCAGTACTTC.